This T cell receptor (beta chain) was captured by sequencing in a study of tissue T cells after allogeneic stem cell transplantation. Study-wide findings and caveats: Across patients, clones rarely overlapped, yet motif clusters were shared tissue-specifically. Limitations included a small, clinically heterogeneous cohort and limited sampling depth.

Details on this clone: Its antigen remains unknown.

Median post-mortem interval was about 9.8 hours for GI, liver, skin and lymphoid tissues. Data came from immunoSEQ multiplex PCR; TCRdb stores just in-frame clones and leaves some out. The sample lists some 25,000 clones, more than 60% seen once, with 7.7% in the top ten. The CDR3 consists of 13 residues. Per germline, CDR1 LNHNV and CDR2 YYDKDF (reference sequence). Trimming took 6 bases from V and 5 from J, leaving 11 bases between them. The J gene is TRBJ2-1, the V gene TRBV15; D is undetermined. The sample here was tissue from the ileum, taken at autopsy. The TCR comes from an older female donor with lung cancer. The CDR3 nucleotides are TGTGCCACCAGTAAGGATCTTAACAATGAGCAGTTCTTC. It specifies CATSKDLNNEQFF.